These T cell receptor beta chains were read from a single sample in a study of molecular identifiers for immune sequencing clone quantification. One entry per CDR3 protein results from TCRdb running MiXCR on the PCR reads. Of about 640,000 distinct CDR3 sequences in the sample, around 20% were seen once. The specimen sequenced was naive CD8+ T cells from blood, with Jurkat cell RNA spiked in. These receptors all stem from a human donor in good health. Some libraries in this study had Jurkat cell RNA spiked in. Each CDR3 is given with its conserved first and last residue. The order of the fields is clone size, J gene, D gene, V gene, CDR3 length, CDR3 DNA, CDR3 protein. A D gene is named only where the DNA matches it firmly. Clone size, where shown, is once, few, many, or a class for clones that have expanded.

>-|TRBJ2-5|TRBD2|TRBV15|15
TGTGCCACCAGCACGCCTACTAGCGGCTCGGAGACCCAGTACTTC
CATSTPTSGSETQYF
>-|TRBJ2-6|-|TRBV9|18
TGTGCCAGCAGCGGGCGAACGGGAGTGTACCCTGGGGCCAACGTCCTGACTTTC
CASSGRTGVYPGANVLTF
>many|TRBJ2-7|-|TRBV19|14
TGTGCCAGTAGTATACTAAACTCCGGCTACGAGCAGTACTTC
CASSILNSGYEQYF
>few|TRBJ2-3|-|TRBV14|17
TGTGCCAGCAGCCAAGATGGTGGGGGAGTCCGCACAGATACGCAGTATTTT
CASSQDGGGVRTDTQYF
>few|TRBJ1-5|-|TRBV27|18
TGTGCCAGCAGTCCCCTGCCCCCAGTTACAGAACCCAATCAGCCCCAGCATTTT
CASSPLPPVTEPNQPQHF
>-|TRBJ2-7|-|TRBV6-2/TRBV6-3|16
TGTGCCAGCAGTTACTCGTGGGTGACTCCCTCCTACGAGCAGTACTTC
CASSYSWVTPSYEQYF
>many|TRBJ2-2|-|TRBV29-1|12
TGCAGCGTTGAAGGCCCCCGCGGGGAGCTGTTTTTT
CSVEGPRGELFF
>-|TRBJ1-6|TRBD1|TRBV27|15
TGTGCAAGCAGTTTAGGGACAGCGTATAGTTCACCCCTCCACTTT
CASSLGTAYSSPLHF
>few|TRBJ2-7|-|TRBV6-2/TRBV6-3|11
TGTGCCAGCAGTCCTTTTAGCGAGCAGTACTTC
CASSPFSEQYF
>many|TRBJ2-5|-|TRBV29-1|12
TGCAGCGTTGAGGGCAGTCAAGAGACCCAGTACTTC
CSVEGSQETQYF
>many|TRBJ2-7|-|TRBV28|14
TGTGCCAGCAGTACAAGTGGAGGGTCCTACGAGCAGTACTTC
CASSTSGGSYEQYF